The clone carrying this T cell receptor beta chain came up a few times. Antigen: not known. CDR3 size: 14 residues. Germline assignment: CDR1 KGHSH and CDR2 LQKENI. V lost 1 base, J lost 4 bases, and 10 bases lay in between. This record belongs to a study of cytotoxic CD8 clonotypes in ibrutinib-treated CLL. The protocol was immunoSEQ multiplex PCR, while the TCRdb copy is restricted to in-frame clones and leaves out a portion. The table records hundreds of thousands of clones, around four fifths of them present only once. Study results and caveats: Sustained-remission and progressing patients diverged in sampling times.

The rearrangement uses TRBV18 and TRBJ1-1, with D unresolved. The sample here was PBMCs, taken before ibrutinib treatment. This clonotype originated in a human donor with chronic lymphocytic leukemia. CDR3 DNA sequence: TGTGCCAGCTCACCACTGGGGTCAAGCACTGAAGCTTTCTTT. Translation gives CASSPLGSSTEAFF.